This entry concerns a single T cell receptor beta chain. Germline V gene sequence: CDR1 MDHEN, CDR2 SYDVKM. This CDR3 has 14 residues. Trimming took 6 bases from V and 0 from J, leaving 9 bases between them. Libraries were prepared by immunoSEQ multiplex PCR; TCRdb keeps only in-frame clonotypes and omits some of them. Altogether some 70,000 clones are present, nearly 97% being singletons, with the ten largest covering less than 0.3%. The sample belongs to a study of technical replicates of blood from a few donors. The sample taken for sequencing was T cells isolated from PBMCs. This chain uses TRBV28 with TRBJ2-1, with D tentatively TRBD2 (5 bases). The clonotype originates from a human donor in good health. This CDR3 is CASSAGLSYNEQFF. CDR3 sequence (DNA): TGTGCCAGCAGCGCAGGACTCTCCTACAATGAGCAGTTCTTC.